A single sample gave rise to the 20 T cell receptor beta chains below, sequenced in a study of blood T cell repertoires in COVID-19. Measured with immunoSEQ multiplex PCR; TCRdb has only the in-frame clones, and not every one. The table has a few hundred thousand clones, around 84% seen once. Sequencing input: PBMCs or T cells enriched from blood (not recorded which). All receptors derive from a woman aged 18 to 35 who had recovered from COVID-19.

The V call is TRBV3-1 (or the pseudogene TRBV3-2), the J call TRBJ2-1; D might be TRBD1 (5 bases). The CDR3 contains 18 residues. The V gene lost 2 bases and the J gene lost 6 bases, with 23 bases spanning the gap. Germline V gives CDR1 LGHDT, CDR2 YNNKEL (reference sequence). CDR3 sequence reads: CASSQLALMVRGSNEQFF. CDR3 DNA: TGTGCCAGCAGCCAACTGGCTTTGATGGTTAGGGGTAGCAATGAGCAGTTCTTC.

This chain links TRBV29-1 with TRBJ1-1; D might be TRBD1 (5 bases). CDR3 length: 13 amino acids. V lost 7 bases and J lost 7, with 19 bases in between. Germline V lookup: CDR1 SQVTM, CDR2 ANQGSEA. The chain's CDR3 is CSANTWRGDEAFF. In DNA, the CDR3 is TGCAGCGCCAACACATGGAGGGGAGATGAAGCTTTCTTT.

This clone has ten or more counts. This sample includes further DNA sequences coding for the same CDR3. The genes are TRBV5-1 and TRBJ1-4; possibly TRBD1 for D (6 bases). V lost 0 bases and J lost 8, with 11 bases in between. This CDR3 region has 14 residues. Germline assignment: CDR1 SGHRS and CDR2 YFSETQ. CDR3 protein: CASSLEQGGEKLFF. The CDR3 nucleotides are TGCGCCAGCAGCTTGGAACAGGGAGGGGAAAAACTGTTTTTT.

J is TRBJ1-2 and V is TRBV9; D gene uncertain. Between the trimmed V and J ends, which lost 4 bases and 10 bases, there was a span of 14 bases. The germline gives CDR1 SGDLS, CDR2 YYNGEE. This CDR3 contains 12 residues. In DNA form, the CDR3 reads TGTGCCAGCAGCCCCGAGCAAGGAGTCTACACCTTC. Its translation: CASSPEQGVYTF. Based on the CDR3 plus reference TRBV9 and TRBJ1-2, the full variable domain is DSGVTQTPKHLITATGQRVTLRCSPRSGDLSVYWYQQSLDQGLQFLIQYYNGEERAKGNILERFSAQQFPDLHSELNLSSLELGDSALYFCASSPEQGVYTFGSGTRLTVV.

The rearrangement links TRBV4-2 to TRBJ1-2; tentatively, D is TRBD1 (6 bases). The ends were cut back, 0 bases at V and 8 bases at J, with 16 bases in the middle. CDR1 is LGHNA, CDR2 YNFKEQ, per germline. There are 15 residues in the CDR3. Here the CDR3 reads CASSQDSGGWRGYTF. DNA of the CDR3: TGTGCCAGCAGCCAAGATTCTGGGGGCTGGAGGGGCTACACCTTC.

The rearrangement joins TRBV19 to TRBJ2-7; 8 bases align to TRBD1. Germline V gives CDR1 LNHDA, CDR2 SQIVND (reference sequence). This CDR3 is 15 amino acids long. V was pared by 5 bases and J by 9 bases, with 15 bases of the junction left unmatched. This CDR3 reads CASSDRDRSYPAQYF. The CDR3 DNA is TGTGCCAGTAGTGACCGGGACAGGTCGTACCCCGCGCAGTACTTC.

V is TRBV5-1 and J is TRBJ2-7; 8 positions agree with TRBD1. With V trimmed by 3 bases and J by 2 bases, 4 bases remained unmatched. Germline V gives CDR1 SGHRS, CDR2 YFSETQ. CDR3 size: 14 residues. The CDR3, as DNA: TGCGCCAGCAGCTGGAAGACAGGGGCCTACGAGCAGTACTTC. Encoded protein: CASSWKTGAYEQYF. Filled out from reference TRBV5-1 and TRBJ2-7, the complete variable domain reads KAGVTQTPRYLIKTRGQQVTLSCSPISGHRSVSWYQQTPGQGLQFLFEYFSETQRNKGNFPGRFSGRQFSNSRSEMNVSTLELGDSALYLCASSWKTGAYEQYFGPGTRLTVT.

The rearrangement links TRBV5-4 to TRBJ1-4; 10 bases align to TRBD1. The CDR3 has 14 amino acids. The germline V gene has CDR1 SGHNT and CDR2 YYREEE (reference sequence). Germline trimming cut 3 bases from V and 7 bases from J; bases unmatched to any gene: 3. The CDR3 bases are TGTGCCAGCAGCTGGGGACAGGGGAGTGAAAAACTGTTTTTT. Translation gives CASSWGQGSEKLFF.

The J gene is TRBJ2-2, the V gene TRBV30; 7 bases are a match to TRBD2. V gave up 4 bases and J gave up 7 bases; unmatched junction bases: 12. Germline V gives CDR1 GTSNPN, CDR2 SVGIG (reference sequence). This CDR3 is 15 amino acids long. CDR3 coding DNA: TGTGCCTGGAATTACCCCAGACTAGCTGGCGGGGAGCTGTTTTTT. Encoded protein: CAWNYPRLAGGELFF.

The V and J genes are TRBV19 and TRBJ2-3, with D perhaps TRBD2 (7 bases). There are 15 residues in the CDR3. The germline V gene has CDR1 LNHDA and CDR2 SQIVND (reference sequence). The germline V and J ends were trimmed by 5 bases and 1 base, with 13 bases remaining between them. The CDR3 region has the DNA TGTGCCAGTAGTCCGGCGGGGGCGGGCACAGATACGCAGTATTTT. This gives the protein CASSPAGAGTDTQYF.

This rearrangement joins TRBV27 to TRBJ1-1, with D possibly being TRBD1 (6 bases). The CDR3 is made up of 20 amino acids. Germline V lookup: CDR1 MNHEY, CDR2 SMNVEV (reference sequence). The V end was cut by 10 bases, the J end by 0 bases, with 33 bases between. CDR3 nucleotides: TGTGCCACCTCGCCGTTGACAGGCCCCCTCGGCTACCCTATGAACACTGAAGCTTTCTTT. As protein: CATSPLTGPLGYPMNTEAFF.

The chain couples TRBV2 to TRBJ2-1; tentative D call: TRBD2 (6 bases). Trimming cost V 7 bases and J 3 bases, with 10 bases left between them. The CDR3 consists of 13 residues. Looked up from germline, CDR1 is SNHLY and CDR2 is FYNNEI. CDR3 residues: CASKREDYNEQFF. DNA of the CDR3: TGTGCCAGCAAGAGGGAGGACTACAATGAGCAGTTCTTC.

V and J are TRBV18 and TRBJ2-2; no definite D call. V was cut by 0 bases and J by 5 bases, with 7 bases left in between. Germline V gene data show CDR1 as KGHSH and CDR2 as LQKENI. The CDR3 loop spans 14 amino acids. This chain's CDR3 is CASSPPAATGELFF. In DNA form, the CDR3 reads TGTGCCAGCTCACCACCGGCGGCGACCGGGGAGCTGTTTTTT. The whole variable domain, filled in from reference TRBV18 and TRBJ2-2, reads NAGVMQNPRHLVRRRGQEARLRCSPMKGHSHVYWYRQLPEEGLKFMVYLQKENIIDESGMPKERFSAEFPKEGPSILRIQQVVRGDSAAYFCASSPPAATGELFFGEGSRLTVL.

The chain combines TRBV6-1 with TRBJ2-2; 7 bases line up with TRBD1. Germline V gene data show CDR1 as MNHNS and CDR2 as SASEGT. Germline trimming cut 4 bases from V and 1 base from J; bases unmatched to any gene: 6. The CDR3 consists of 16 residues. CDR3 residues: CASSALTGRNTGELFF. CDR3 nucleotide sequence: TGTGCCAGCAGTGCCTTGACAGGGAGGAACACCGGGGAGCTGTTTTTT.

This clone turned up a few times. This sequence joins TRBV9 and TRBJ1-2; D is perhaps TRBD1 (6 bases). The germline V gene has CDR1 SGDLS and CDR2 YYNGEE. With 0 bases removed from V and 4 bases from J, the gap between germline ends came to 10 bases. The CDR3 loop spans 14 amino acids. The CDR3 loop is CASSVDPDSYGYTF. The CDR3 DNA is TGTGCCAGCAGCGTAGACCCGGACAGCTATGGCTACACCTTC. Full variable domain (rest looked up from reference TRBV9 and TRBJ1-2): DSGVTQTPKHLITATGQRVTLRCSPRSGDLSVYWYQQSLDQGLQFLIQYYNGEERAKGNILERFSAQQFPDLHSELNLSSLELGDSALYFCASSVDPDSYGYTFGSGTRLTVV.

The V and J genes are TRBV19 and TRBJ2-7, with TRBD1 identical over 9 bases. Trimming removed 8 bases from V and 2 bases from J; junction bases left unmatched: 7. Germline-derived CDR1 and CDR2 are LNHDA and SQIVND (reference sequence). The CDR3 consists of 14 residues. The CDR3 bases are TGTGCCAGTCGGAGGACAGGGGCAACCTACGAGCAGTACTTC. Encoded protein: CASRRTGATYEQYF. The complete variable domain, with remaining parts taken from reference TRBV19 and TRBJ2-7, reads DGGITQSPKYLFRKEGQNVTLSCEQNLNHDAMYWYRQDPGQGLRLIYYSQIVNDFQKGDIAEGYSVSREKKESFPLTVTSAQKNPTAFYLCASRRTGATYEQYFGPGTRLTVT.

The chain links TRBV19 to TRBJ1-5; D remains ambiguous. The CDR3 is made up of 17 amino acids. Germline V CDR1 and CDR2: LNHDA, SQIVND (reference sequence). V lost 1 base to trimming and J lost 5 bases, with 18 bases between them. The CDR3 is CASSIGPRGEVYQPQHF. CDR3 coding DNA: TGTGCCAGTAGTATAGGCCCTCGAGGAGAAGTCTATCAGCCCCAGCATTTT.

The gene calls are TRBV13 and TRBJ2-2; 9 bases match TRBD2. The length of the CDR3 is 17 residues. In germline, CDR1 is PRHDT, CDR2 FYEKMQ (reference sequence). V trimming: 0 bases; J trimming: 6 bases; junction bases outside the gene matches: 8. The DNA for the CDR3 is TGTGCCAGCAGCTTAGGGGGACTAGCCCCTGGACCCGGGGAGCTGTTTTTT. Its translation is CASSLGGLAPGPGELFF.

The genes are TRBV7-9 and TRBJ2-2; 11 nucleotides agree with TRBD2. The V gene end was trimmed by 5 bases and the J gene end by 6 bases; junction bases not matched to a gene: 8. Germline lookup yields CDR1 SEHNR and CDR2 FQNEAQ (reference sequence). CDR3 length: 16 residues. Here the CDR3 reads CASSRTSGSIAGELFF. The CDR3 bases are TGTGCCAGCAGCCGCACTAGCGGGAGTATCGCCGGGGAGCTGTTTTTT.

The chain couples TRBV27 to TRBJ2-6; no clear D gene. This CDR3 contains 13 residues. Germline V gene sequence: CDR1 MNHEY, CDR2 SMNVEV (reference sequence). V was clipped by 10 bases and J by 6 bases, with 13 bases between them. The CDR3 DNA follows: TGTGCCACGCGTGCCCAGGAGGCCAACGTCCTGACTTTC. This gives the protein CATRAQEANVLTF.